The sequence of this T cell receptor (beta chain) was determined in a study of T cell responses to AZD1222 COVID-19 vaccine. Study-wide points: Unmutated variant regions are reportedly targeted by nearly half of spike-specific TCRs.

The data were produced by immunoSEQ multiplex PCR, yet TCRdb's version contains in-frame clones alone and is incomplete. The sample shows 110,000 or so clones, roughly 87% of them seen only once. Notes on this clone: Its specificity is not known.

CDR3 size: 13 residues. V lost 3 bases to trimming and J lost 3 bases, with 8 bases between them. CDR1 SNHLY and CDR2 FYNNEI come from the germline V gene. The chain is built from TRBV2 and TRBJ2-5; D is uncertain. The origin of this receptor is an adult in good health. The specimen was peripheral blood, collected on day 0 of AZD1222 vaccination. This CDR3 is CASSDVGKETQYF. CDR3 nucleotide sequence: TGTGCCAGCAGTGATGTGGGAAAAGAGACCCAGTACTTC.